The 27 T cell receptor beta chains reported below all come from one sample, sequenced in a study of cytomegalovirus exposure and HLA in healthy donors. Method: immunoSEQ multiplex PCR; TCRdb's copy keeps in-frame clones and lacks some. The sample carries 200,000 to 250,000 clones, over 80% recorded once. The sample taken for sequencing was PBMCs. These TCRs come from a woman under 30 in good health and CMV-seronegative.

This chain connects TRBV9 to TRBJ2-2; 7 bases line up with TRBD1. In germline, CDR1 is SGDLS, CDR2 YYNGEE. The CDR3 spans 16 residues. V lost 5 bases and J lost 3; bases outside the gene matches: 10. The CDR3 nucleotides are TGTGCCAGCAGAGCCGGTGGGACAGTGGACACCGGGGAGCTGTTTTTT. Its translation is CASRAGGTVDTGELFF.

V is TRBV28 and J is TRBJ2-7; unclear D gene. This CDR3 region has 10 residues. Germline V gives CDR1 MDHEN, CDR2 SYDVKM. V was clipped by 8 bases and J by 1 base, with 3 bases between them. The CDR3 sequence: CASGSYEQYF. The CDR3 DNA sequence: TGTGCCAGCGGGTCCTACGAGCAGTACTTC.

This clone has just a few counts. The V gene is TRBV6-6, the J gene TRBJ1-2, with a weak D call TRBD1 (6 bases). This CDR3 is 13 amino acids long. The germline V gene encodes CDR1 MNHNY and CDR2 SVGAGI (reference sequence). Trimming removed 7 bases from V and 6 bases from J, with 15 bases in between. This CDR3 is CASNLWTEDGYTF. Written as DNA, the CDR3 is TGTGCCAGCAACCTTTGGACAGAAGATGGCTACACCTTC.

The V gene is TRBV6-1, the J gene TRBJ1-2; D might be TRBD1 (5 bases). The CDR3 has 14 residues. Trimming stripped 6 bases from V and 6 bases from J, with 17 bases between. The germline CDR1 and CDR2 sequences are MNHNS and SASEGT. In DNA form, the CDR3 reads TGTGCCAGCAGCCAAGACGGCAGGGATAATGGCTACACCTTC. Amino acid sequence: CASSQDGRDNGYTF.

The chain links TRBV10-2 to TRBJ2-7; D unresolved. CDR1 is WSHSY and CDR2 is SAAADI in the germline V gene. CDR3 size: 14 residues. Trimming cost V 3 bases and J 1 base, with 10 bases left between them. CDR3 sequence: CASSDSQPSYEQYF. CDR3 coding DNA: TGCGCCAGCAGTGACTCCCAGCCGTCCTACGAGCAGTACTTC.

V gene TRBV28 combines with J gene TRBJ1-5; 9 nucleotides match TRBD1. The junction had 3 bases not matched to a gene; V was cut back by 6 bases and J by 0 bases. This CDR3 is built from 15 residues. Per the germline V gene, CDR1 is MDHEN and CDR2 is SYDVKM. For the CDR3, the DNA is TGTGCCAGCAGGGGGGGACAGGGTAGCAATCAGCCCCAGCATTTT. Translating gives CASRGGQGSNQPQHF.

DNA of the CDR3: TGTGCCGGACAGGACAGGGGGAGATCACCCCTCCACTTT. The encoded protein is CAGQDRGRSPLHF. V usage is TRBV5-4 and J usage is TRBJ1-6; 10 bases line up with TRBD1. With 10 bases clipped from V and 10 bases from J, the junction kept 8 bases outside the gene matches. This CDR3 region has 13 residues. In germline, CDR1 is SGHNT, CDR2 YYREEE (reference sequence).

The V and J genes are TRBV6-6 and TRBJ1-4; 10 bases are a match to TRBD1. The CDR3 sequence is 16 residues long. The J segment lost 1 base and the V segment lost 6 bases, leaving 5 bases of the junction unmatched. Per the germline V gene, CDR1 is MNHNY and CDR2 is SVGAGI (reference sequence). The CDR3 DNA sequence: TGTGCCAGCAGCTCGACAGGGGGCGTAACTAATGAAAAACTGTTTTTT. Protein: CASSSTGGVTNEKLFF.

As regards this clone: The sample carries other DNA sequences with the same CDR3. This chain uses TRBV28 with TRBJ2-3; D remains ambiguous. Germline-derived CDR1 and CDR2 are MDHEN and SYDVKM. The CDR3 contains 11 residues. The V and J ends lost 2 bases and 5 bases respectively, with 2 bases between them. The CDR3 here is CASSLGDTQYF. CDR3 coding DNA: TGTGCCAGCAGTTTAGGAGATACGCAGTATTTT.

CDR3 coding DNA: TGTGCCAGCAGCGCCGATGGGGGGGTCTCAGAAAAACTGTTTTTT. Protein: CASSADGGVSEKLFF. The genes are TRBV2 and TRBJ1-4; perhaps TRBD1 as D (5 bases). CDR1 SNHLY and CDR2 FYNNEI come from the germline V gene. The CDR3 has 15 amino acids. V lost 6 bases and J lost 8, with 19 bases in between.

The chain carries TRBV29-1 and TRBJ2-3, with TRBD2 as a possible D gene (5 bases). V gave up 5 bases and J gave up 1 base, with 10 bases separating them. This CDR3 region has 13 residues. Per the germline V gene, CDR1 is SQVTM and CDR2 is ANQGSEA. DNA of the CDR3: TGCAGCGTTAGGCGGGCGCGCACAGATACGCAGTATTTT. Translation gives CSVRRARTDTQYF.

The chain recombines TRBV5-6 with TRBJ2-7; D may be TRBD1 or TRBD2 (5 bases each). Looked up from germline, CDR1 is SGHDT and CDR2 is YYEEEE. Trimming cost V 1 base and J 3 bases, with 11 bases left between them. This CDR3 spans 14 amino acids. CDR3 sequence reads: CASSLLGVGYEQYF. CDR3 in DNA: TGTGCCAGCAGCTTGCTGGGGGTCGGCTACGAGCAGTACTTC.

CDR3 amino acids: CASHNRDEQFF. For the CDR3, the DNA is TGTGCCAGCCATAACAGGGATGAGCAGTTCTTC. The chain joins TRBV6-5 to TRBJ2-1; a weak D match, TRBD1 (6 bases). Germline loops: CDR1 MNHEY, CDR2 SVGAGI. Trimming removed 8 bases at V and 8 bases at J, with 10 bases between. The CDR3 has 11 residues.

The chain joins TRBV4-2 to TRBJ2-1, with TRBD2 matching over 11 bases. CDR1 and CDR2 (germline): LGHNA, YNFKEQ. V trimming: 0 bases; J trimming: 5 bases; junction bases outside the gene matches: 3. The CDR3 runs to 16 residues. In nucleotides, the CDR3 is TGTGCCAGCAGCCAAGAGTCGGGACTAGCGGACAATGAGCAGTTCTTC. The encoded protein is CASSQESGLADNEQFF.

The chain carries TRBV4-2 and TRBJ1-2; the D gene is possibly TRBD1 (5 bases). V lost 5 bases to trimming and J lost 1 base, with 11 bases between them. Germline V gives CDR1 LGHNA, CDR2 YNFKEQ. There are 14 residues in the CDR3. This CDR3 reads CASSSGVGNYGYTF. The CDR3 DNA reads as TGTGCCAGCAGCTCGGGGGTGGGTAACTATGGCTACACCTTC.

This clone was picked up one time. The V gene is TRBV30, the J gene TRBJ2-2; tentative D call: TRBD2 (6 bases). V was pared by 1 base and J by 4 bases, with 25 bases between. Germline CDR1 is GTSNPN and CDR2 is SVGIG (reference sequence). The CDR3 is made up of 19 amino acids. CDR3 sequence (DNA): TGTGCCTGGAGTGGCCTTTTTGGGGGAGGCCCGGACTCCACCGGGGAGCTGTTTTTT. Translated: CAWSGLFGGGPDSTGELFF.

This clone is a singleton in its sample. The chain carries TRBV6-1 and TRBJ1-4, with D uncertain. Germline CDR1 MNHNS, CDR2 SASEGT. CDR3 length: 12 residues. V dropped 7 bases and J dropped 4 bases, with 7 bases sitting between them. CDR3 in amino acids: CASNPDNEKLFF. The CDR3 region has the DNA TGTGCCAGCAATCCGGATAATGAAAAACTGTTTTTT.

This chain connects TRBV9 to TRBJ1-1, with TRBD1 identical over 9 bases. CDR3 length equals 12 residues. V lost 4 bases, J lost 8 bases, and 3 bases stayed unmatched. Looked up from germline, CDR1 is SGDLS and CDR2 is YYNGEE. CDR3 in amino acids: CASSSQGAEAFF. CDR3 DNA sequence: TGTGCCAGCAGCTCACAGGGGGCCGAAGCTTTCTTT. The full variable domain, with the rest looked up from reference TRBV9 and TRBJ1-1, is DSGVTQTPKHLITATGQRVTLRCSPRSGDLSVYWYQQSLDQGLQFLIQYYNGEERAKGNILERFSAQQFPDLHSELNLSSLELGDSALYFCASSSQGAEAFFGQGTRLTVV.

This chain connects TRBV6-5 to TRBJ2-5, with D possibly being TRBD1 (6 bases). V dropped 5 bases and J dropped 5 bases, with 15 bases sitting between them. This CDR3 contains 14 residues. Germline CDR1 reads MNHEY; CDR2 reads SVGAGI. The CDR3 region is CASSPPGQPETQYF. The CDR3 nucleotides are TGTGCCAGCAGTCCCCCCGGACAGCCCGAGACCCAGTACTTC.

This clone was seen a single time. This chain joins TRBV7-8 and TRBJ2-7; 11 bases agree with TRBD1. Per the germline V gene, CDR1 is SGHVS and CDR2 is FQNEAQ. There are 14 residues in the CDR3. With 5 bases clipped from V and 2 bases from J, the junction kept 2 bases outside the gene matches. CDR3 nucleotide sequence: TGTGCCAGCAGCCCGGACAGGGGGCCCTACGAGCAGTACTTC. It codes for CASSPDRGPYEQYF.

The chain links TRBV27 to TRBJ2-7; no clear D gene. Germline V gene lookup returns CDR1 MNHEY and CDR2 SMNVEV (reference sequence). Trimming left V 6 bases short and J 5 bases short, with 17 bases between. The length of the CDR3 is 14 residues. The DNA for the CDR3 is TGTGCCAGCAGCTCCCAGGTCGGATTTCACGAGCAGTACTTC. Translating gives CASSSQVGFHEQYF.

The chain has TRBV27 and TRBJ2-1, with D possibly matching TRBD2 (7 bases). V lost 6 bases and J 1 base, leaving 10 bases between the germline ends. From germline, CDR1 is MNHEY and CDR2 SMNVEV (reference sequence). CDR3 length equals 14 residues. Here the CDR3 DNA reads TGTGCCAGCAGCGGGGGGCAGTCCTACAATGAGCAGTTCTTC. Its protein product is CASSGGQSYNEQFF.

DNA of the CDR3: TGTGCCAGCAGTGGACAGGGGTTGGAGAACACTGAAGCTTTCTTT. Its protein is CASSGQGLENTEAFF. This chain links TRBV27 with TRBJ1-1, with 9 bases matching TRBD1. This CDR3 comprises 15 residues. CDR1 and CDR2 from the germline V gene are MNHEY and SMNVEV (reference sequence). Trimming took 5 bases from V and 1 from J; bases not matched to a gene: 5.

The chain recombines TRBV15 with TRBJ2-1; TRBD1 might be the D (6 bases). The V end was cut by 0 bases, the J end by 7 bases, with 13 bases between. Germline loops: CDR1 LNHNV, CDR2 YYDKDF (reference sequence). CDR3 length: 15 amino acids. The DNA of the CDR3 is TGTGCCACCAGCAGAGAGCGGATAGGGGGAAATGAGCAGTTCTTC. Its protein is CATSRERIGGNEQFF.

This chain uses TRBV2 with TRBJ1-2; no definite D call. Trimming removed 7 bases at V and 3 bases at J, with 12 bases between. The CDR3 covers 13 residues. CDR1 SNHLY and CDR2 FYNNEI come from the germline V gene. In nucleotides, the CDR3 is TGTGCCAGCACAATCCACCCTGACTATGGCTACACCTTC. Amino acid sequence: CASTIHPDYGYTF. Drawing the rest from reference TRBV2 and TRBJ1-2, the complete variable domain is EPEVTQTPSHQVTQMGQEVILRCVPISNHLYFYWYRQILGQKVEFLVSFYNNEISEKSEIFDDQFSVERPDGSNFTLKIRSTKLEDSAMYFCASTIHPDYGYTFGSGTRLTVV.

This chain joins TRBV29-1 and TRBJ1-1, with D possibly being TRBD1 (6 bases). Trimming took 2 bases from V and 1 from J, leaving 8 bases between them. The length of the CDR3 is 13 residues. Germline CDR1 SQVTM, CDR2 ANQGSEA. The CDR3 loop is CSVESRGNTEAFF. The CDR3 DNA reads TGCAGCGTTGAAAGCAGGGGGAACACTGAAGCTTTCTTT.

The chain carries TRBV7-9 and TRBJ2-1; no reliable D call. The CDR3 has 12 residues. The germline V gene encodes CDR1 SEHNR and CDR2 FQNEAQ (reference sequence). V gave up 6 bases and J gave up 8 bases, with 11 bases separating them. The CDR3 DNA sequence: TGTGCCAGCAGACTAAACCCCGATGAGCAGTTCTTC. The encoded protein is CASRLNPDEQFF. Full variable domain (remainder filled in from reference TRBV7-9 and TRBJ2-1): DTGVSQNPRHKITKRGQNVTFRCDPISEHNRLYWYRQTLGQGPEFLTYFQNEAQLEKSRLLSDRFSAERPKGSFSTLEIQRTEQGDSAMYLCASRLNPDEQFFGPGTRLTVL.